The 8 T cell receptor beta chains presented below share a single source sample, sequenced in a study of blood T cell repertoires in COVID-19. The method was immunoSEQ multiplex PCR; TCRdb's version includes in-frame clones alone and lacks a portion of them. The sample carries some 250,000 clones, around 88% recorded once. Sequencing was performed on peripheral blood. The receptor set was obtained from a man older than 75 with acute or convalescent COVID-19.

This clone was detected only once. The chain carries TRBV19 and TRBJ1-6, with D perhaps TRBD1 (5 bases). The CDR3 is made up of 14 amino acids. V was pared by 6 bases and J by 10 bases, with 16 bases between. From germline, CDR1 is LNHDA and CDR2 SQIVND (reference sequence). This chain's CDR3 is CASRDPGIGSPLHF. The CDR3, as DNA: TGTGCCAGTAGAGACCCAGGGATCGGCTCACCCCTCCACTTT.

The chain couples TRBV5-1 to TRBJ2-5, with 8 bases that match TRBD1. V was pared by 4 bases and J by 2 bases, with 7 bases of the junction left unmatched. CDR3 length equals 15 residues. The germline gives CDR1 SGHRS, CDR2 YFSETQ. The CDR3 is CASSATGTGQETQYF. The CDR3 coding sequence is TGCGCCAGCAGCGCCACCGGGACAGGACAAGAGACCCAGTACTTC.

This sequence joins TRBV11-2 and TRBJ2-1; 9 nucleotides line up with TRBD2. This CDR3 has 14 residues. The junction had 8 bases not matched to a gene; V was cut back by 1 base and J by 13 bases. Germline V gene data show CDR1 as SGHAT and CDR2 as FQNNGV. This CDR3 is CASSLVGGGAVQFF. The CDR3 DNA reads TGTGCCAGCAGCTTAGTCGGCGGGGGGGCGGTACAGTTCTTC. The full variable domain, rest sourced from reference TRBV11-2 and TRBJ2-1, is EAGVAQSPRYKIIEKRQSVAFWCNPISGHATLYWYQQILGQGPKLLIQFQNNGVVDDSQLPKDRFSAERLKGVDSTLKIQPAKLEDSAVYLCASSLVGGGAVQFFGPGTRLTVL.

In this sample, this clone turned up a few times. The chain recombines TRBV6-1 with TRBJ2-7, with 9 positions matching TRBD2. The J segment lost 6 bases and the V segment lost 1 base, leaving 7 bases of the junction unmatched. Germline V gene data show CDR1 as MNHNS and CDR2 as SASEGT. The CDR3 sequence is 15 residues long. The CDR3 DNA follows: TGTGCCAGCAGTGAAGGGTTAGCGGGAGAGGGCGAGCAGTACTTC. This sequence encodes CASSEGLAGEGEQYF.

In its sample, this clone was seen once. The chain links TRBV7-9 to TRBJ2-1; 7 nucleotides match TRBD1. The junction had 10 bases not matched to a gene; V was cut back by 4 bases and J by 7 bases. CDR3 length: 15 residues. Germline-derived CDR1 and CDR2 are SEHNR and FQNEAQ (reference sequence). CDR3 DNA sequence: TGTGCCAGCAGCTCAGGGGGTTTCTATGGGAATGAGCAGTTCTTC. It translates to CASSSGGFYGNEQFF.

This rearrangement joins TRBV14 to TRBJ2-1, with 7 bases that match TRBD2. CDR3 length: 11 amino acids. V lost 6 bases to trimming and J lost 11 bases; unmatched junction nucleotides: 4. Germline V lookup: CDR1 SGHDN, CDR2 FVKESK. CDR3 loop: CASRNGTKQFF. For the CDR3, the DNA is TGTGCCAGCAGAAACGGGACTAAGCAGTTCTTC.

The chain carries TRBV4-2 and TRBJ2-3; 8 bases line up with TRBD2. Germline V gives CDR1 LGHNA, CDR2 YNFKEQ. This CDR3 region has 16 residues. The V and J ends lost 4 bases and 1 base, in that order; junction bases with no gene match: 7. Here the CDR3 reads CASSRGGAGGTDTQYF. CDR3 bases: TGTGCCAGCAGCCGAGGAGGAGCGGGGGGCACAGATACGCAGTATTTT.

The J gene is TRBJ2-5, the V gene TRBV19; 9 bases match TRBD2. V shed 10 bases, J shed 4 bases, and the junction held 13 bases outside the gene matches. CDR3 length: 15 residues. Germline assignment: CDR1 LNHDA and CDR2 SQIVND (reference sequence). CDR3 sequence (DNA): TGTGCCATCGGCCAACGCGGGAGGGCCGGAGAGACCCAGTACTTC. Residues: CAIGQRGRAGETQYF.